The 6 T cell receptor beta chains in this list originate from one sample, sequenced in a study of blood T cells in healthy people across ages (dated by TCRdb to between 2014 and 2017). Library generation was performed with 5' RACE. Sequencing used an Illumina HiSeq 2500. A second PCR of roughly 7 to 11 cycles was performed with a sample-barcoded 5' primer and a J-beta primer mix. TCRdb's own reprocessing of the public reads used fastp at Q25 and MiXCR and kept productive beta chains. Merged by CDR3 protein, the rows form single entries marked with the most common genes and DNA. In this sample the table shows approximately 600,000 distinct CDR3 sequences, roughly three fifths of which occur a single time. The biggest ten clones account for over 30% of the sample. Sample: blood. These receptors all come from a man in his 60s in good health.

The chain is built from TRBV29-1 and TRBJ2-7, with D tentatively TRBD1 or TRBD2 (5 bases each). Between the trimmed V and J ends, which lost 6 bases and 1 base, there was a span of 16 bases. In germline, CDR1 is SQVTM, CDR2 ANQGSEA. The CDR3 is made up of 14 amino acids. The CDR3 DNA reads TGCAGCGTGCTGTCCGGGACGGGATCCTACGAGCAGTACTTC. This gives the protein CSVLSGTGSYEQYF.

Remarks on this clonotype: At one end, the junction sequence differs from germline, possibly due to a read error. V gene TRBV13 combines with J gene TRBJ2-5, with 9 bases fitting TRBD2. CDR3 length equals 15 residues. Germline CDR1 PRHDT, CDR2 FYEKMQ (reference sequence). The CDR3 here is CASSLASGVVESQYF. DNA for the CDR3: TGTGCCAGCAGCTTAGCTAGCGGGGTGGTGGAGAGCCAGTACTTC.

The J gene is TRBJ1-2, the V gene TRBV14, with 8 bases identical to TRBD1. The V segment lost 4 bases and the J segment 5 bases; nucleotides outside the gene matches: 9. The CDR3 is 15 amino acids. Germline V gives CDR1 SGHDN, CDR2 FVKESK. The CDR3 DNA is TGTGCCAGCAGCCTACGGAGGACAGGGACTTATGGCTACACCTTC. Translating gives CASSLRRTGTYGYTF. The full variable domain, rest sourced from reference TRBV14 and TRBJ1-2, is EAGVTQFPSHSVIEKGQTVTLRCDPISGHDNLYWYRRVMGKEIKFLLHFVKESKQDESGMPNNRFLAERTGGTYSTLKVQPAELEDSGVYFCASSLRRTGTYGYTFGSGTRLTVV.

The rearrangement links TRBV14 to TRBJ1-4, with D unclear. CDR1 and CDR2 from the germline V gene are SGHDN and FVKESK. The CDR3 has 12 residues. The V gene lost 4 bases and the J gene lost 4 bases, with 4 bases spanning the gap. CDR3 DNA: TGTGCCAGCAGCCGCGGTAATGAAAAACTGTTTTTT. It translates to CASSRGNEKLFF.

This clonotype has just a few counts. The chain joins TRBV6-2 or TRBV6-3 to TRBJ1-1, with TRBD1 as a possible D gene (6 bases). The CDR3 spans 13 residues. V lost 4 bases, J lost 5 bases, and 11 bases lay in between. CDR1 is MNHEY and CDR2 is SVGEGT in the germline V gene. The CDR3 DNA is TGTGCCAGCAGTTGGGGGCGAGGAACTGAAGCTTTCTTT. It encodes CASSWGRGTEAFF.

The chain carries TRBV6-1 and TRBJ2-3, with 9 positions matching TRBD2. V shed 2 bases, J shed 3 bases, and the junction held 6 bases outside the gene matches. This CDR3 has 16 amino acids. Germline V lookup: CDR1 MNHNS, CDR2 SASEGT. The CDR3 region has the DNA TGTGCCAGCAGTGAAACAAGCGGGGGGATTACAGATACGCAGTATTTT. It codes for CASSETSGGITDTQYF.